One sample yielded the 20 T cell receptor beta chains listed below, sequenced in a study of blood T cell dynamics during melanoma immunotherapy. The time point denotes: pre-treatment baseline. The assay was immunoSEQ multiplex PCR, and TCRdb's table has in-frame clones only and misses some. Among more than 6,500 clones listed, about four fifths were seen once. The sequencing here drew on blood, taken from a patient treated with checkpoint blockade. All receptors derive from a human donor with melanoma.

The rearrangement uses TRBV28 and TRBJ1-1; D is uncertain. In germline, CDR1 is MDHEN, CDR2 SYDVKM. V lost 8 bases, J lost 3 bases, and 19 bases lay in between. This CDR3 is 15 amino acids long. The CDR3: CASERGKGPDTEAFF. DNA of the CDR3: TGTGCCAGCGAAAGAGGGAAAGGGCCAGACACTGAAGCTTTCTTT.

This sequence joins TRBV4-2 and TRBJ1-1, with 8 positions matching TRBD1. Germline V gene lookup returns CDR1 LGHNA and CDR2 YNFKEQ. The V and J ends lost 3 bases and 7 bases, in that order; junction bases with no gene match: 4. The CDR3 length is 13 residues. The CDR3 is CASSQPGQDEAFF. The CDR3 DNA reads TGTGCCAGCAGCCAGCCGGGACAGGATGAAGCTTTCTTT.

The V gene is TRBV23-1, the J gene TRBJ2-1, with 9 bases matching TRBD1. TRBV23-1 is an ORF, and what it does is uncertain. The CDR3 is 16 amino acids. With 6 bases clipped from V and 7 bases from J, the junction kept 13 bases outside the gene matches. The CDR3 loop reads CASRSRQGERNNEQFF. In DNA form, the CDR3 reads TGCGCCAGCAGGTCCAGACAGGGGGAACGCAATAATGAGCAGTTCTTC.

The CDR3 region is CASMYGERTEAFF. The DNA of the CDR3 is TGTGCCAGCATGTACGGGGAGAGAACTGAAGCTTTCTTT. This rearrangement joins TRBV28 to TRBJ1-1; D uncertain. This CDR3 contains 13 residues. The V gene lost 7 bases and the J gene lost 5 bases, with 14 bases spanning the gap. CDR1 and CDR2 from the germline V gene are MDHEN and SYDVKM. Together with reference TRBV28 and TRBJ1-1, the CDR3 gives the full variable domain: DVKVTQSSRYLVKRTGEKVFLECVQDMDHENMFWYRQDPGLGLRLIYFSYDVKMKEKGDIPEGYSVSREKKERFSLILESASTNQTSMYLCASMYGERTEAFFGQGTRLTVV.

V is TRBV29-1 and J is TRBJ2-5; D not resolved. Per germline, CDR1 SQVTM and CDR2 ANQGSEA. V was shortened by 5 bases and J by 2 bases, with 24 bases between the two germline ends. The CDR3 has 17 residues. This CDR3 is CSVYPGYLPWKQETQYF. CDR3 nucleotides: TGCAGCGTTTACCCCGGCTATCTACCATGGAAACAAGAGACCCAGTACTTC.

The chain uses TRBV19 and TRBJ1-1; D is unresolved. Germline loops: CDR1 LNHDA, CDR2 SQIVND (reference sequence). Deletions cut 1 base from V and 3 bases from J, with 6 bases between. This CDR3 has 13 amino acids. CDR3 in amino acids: CASSIAGDTEAFF. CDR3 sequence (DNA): TGTGCCAGTAGTATAGCCGGGGACACTGAAGCTTTCTTT.

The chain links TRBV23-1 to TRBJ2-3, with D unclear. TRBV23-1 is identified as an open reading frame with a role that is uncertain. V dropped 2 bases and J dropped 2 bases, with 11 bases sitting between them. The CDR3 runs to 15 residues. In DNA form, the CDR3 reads TGCGCCAGCAGTCAAATAGACAAGCTCACAGATACGCAGTATTTT. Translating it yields CASSQIDKLTDTQYF.

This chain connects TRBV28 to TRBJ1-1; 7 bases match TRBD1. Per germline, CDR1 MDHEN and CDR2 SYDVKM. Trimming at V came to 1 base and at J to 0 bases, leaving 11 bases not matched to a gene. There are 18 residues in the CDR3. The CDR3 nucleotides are TGTGCCAGCAGTTTATCCCCGGGGGGCAGGGGGATGAACACTGAAGCTTTCTTT. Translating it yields CASSLSPGGRGMNTEAFF.

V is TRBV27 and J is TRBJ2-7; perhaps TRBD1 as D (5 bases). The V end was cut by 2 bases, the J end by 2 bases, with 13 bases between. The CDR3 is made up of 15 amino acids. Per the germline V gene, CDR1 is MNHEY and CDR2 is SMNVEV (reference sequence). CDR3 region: CASSLLARQTYEQYF. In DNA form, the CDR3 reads TGTGCCAGCAGTTTACTGGCGCGACAGACCTACGAGCAGTACTTC.

CDR3 DNA sequence: TGTGCCAGCAGTTACTCGAGAGGGGGGGAAGCTTTCTTT. It specifies CASSYSRGGEAFF. The V and J genes are TRBV6-5 and TRBJ1-1; D might be TRBD1 (6 bases). Germline assignment: CDR1 MNHEY and CDR2 SVGAGI. V was trimmed by 0 bases and J by 8 bases, leaving 10 bases between them. The CDR3 is 13 residues long.

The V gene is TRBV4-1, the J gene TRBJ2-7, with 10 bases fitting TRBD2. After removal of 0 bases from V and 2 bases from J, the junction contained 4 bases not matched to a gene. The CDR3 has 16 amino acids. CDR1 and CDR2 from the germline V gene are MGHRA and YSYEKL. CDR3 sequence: CASSQDRLAGAYEQYF. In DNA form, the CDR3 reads TGCGCCAGCAGCCAAGATCGGCTAGCGGGGGCCTACGAGCAGTACTTC.

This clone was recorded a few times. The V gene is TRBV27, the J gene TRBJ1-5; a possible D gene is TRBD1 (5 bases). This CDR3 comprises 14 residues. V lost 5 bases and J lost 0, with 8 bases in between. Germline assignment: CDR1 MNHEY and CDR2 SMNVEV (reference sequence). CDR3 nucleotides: TGTGCCAGCAGTGTGCAGGGTAGCAATCAGCCCCAGCATTTT. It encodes CASSVQGSNQPQHF.

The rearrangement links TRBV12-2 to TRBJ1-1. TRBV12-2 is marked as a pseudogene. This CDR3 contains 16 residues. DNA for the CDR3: TGTGCAAGTCGCTTAGAAGCTGTAGGTCCTAACACTGAAGCTTTCTTT. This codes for CASRLEAVGPNTEAFF.

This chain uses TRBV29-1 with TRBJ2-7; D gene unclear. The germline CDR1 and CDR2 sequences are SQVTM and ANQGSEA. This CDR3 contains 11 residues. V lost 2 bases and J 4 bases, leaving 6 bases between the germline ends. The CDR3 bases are TGCAGCGTTGAATCGGAATACGAGCAGTACTTC. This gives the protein CSVESEYEQYF.

The CDR3 loop is CSAGQSHYGYTF. The CDR3 bases are TGCAGCGCCGGACAGTCTCACTATGGCTACACCTTC. The gene calls are TRBV29-1 and TRBJ1-2, with a tentative D call TRBD1 (6 bases). Germline V gene lookup returns CDR1 SQVTM and CDR2 ANQGSEA. Deletions cut 7 bases from V and 3 bases from J, with 12 bases between. The CDR3 length is 12 residues.

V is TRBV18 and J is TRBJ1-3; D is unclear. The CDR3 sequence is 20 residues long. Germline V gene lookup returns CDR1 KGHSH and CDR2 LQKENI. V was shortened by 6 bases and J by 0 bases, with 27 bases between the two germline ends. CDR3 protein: CASSPSRFGLSGSSGNTIYF. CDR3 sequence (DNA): TGTGCCAGCTCCCCCTCGAGGTTTGGTTTGTCGGGCTCCTCTGGAAACACCATATATTTT.

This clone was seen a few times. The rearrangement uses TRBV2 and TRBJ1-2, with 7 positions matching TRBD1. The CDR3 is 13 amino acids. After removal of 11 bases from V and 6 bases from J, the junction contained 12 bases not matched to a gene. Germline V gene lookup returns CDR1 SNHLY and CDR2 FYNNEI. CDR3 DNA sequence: TGTGCCGGTGGGGACAGTCGTCCCAATGGCTACACCTTC. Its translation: CAGGDSRPNGYTF.

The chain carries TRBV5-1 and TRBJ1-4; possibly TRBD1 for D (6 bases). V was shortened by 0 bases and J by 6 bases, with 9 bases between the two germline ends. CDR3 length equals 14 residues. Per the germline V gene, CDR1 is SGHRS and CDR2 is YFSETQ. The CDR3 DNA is TGCGCCAGCAGCTTGGCGCACAGGGATGAAAAACTGTTTTTT. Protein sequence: CASSLAHRDEKLFF.

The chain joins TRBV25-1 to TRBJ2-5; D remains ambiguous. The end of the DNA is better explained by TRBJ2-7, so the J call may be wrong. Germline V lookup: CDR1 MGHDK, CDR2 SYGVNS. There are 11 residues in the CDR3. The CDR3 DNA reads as TGTGCCAGCAGTGGAGGCGGCGAGCAGTACTTC. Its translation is CASSGGGEQYF.

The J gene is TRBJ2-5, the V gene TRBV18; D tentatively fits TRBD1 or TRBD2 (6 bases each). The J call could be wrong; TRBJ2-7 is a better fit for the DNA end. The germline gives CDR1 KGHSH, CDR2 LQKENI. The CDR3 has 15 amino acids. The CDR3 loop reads CASSPWGLGGHEQYF. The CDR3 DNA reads TGTGCCAGCTCACCATGGGGATTGGGGGGCCACGAGCAGTACTTC.